The present TCR beta chain was sequenced within a study of shared clonotypes between healthy human individuals. Study background: The study used three CD4 naive, three CD4 memory, two CD8 naive and one CD8 memory plate per donor.

The input for sorted-subset replicate PCRs was about 210 ng DNA, about 29,000 T cell genomes. The data were produced by immunoSEQ multiplex PCR, yet TCRdb's version contains in-frame clones alone and is incomplete. The data show about 2.4 million clones, more than 85% seen once. The study separated CD4+ cells into CD45RA+ naive and CD45RA-negative memory subsets. This CDR3 contains 15 residues. The V and J ends lost 10 bases and 0 bases respectively, with 16 bases between them. Germline lookup yields CDR1 LGHNA and CDR2 YSLEER. The receptor was isolated from a man in his late teens or twenties in good health. Some clones in this sample may be carry-over from other donors' samples. This chain links TRBV4-3 with TRBJ2-1; either TRBD1 or TRBD2 may fit D (5 bases each). Sequencing used naive CD4+ T cells from PBMCs. This sample's subset: CD45RA+ positively selected. CDR3 DNA: TGCGCCACCGGGACGGACCCCAGCTCCTACAATGAGCAGTTCTTC. Protein: CATGTDPSSYNEQFF.